These T cell receptor beta chains were read from a single sample in a study of human T cells and chemical hapten exposure. TCRdb called the 5' RACE reads again in MiXCR, with one record for every CDR3 protein. The sample lists fewer than 150,000 distinct CDR3 sequences, 15% to 20% occurring once. All receptors derive from a human donor in good health. Both conserved end residues are part of each CDR3. A D gene is named only where the DNA matches it firmly. Only part of the rows carry a size: once, few, many, or a class if the clone is expanded.

clone_size j_call d_call v_call cdr3_nt cdr3_aa
. TRBJ1-1 . TRBV27 TGTGCCAGCAGTCCCAAGACAGTGAACACTGAAGCTTTCTTT CASSPKTVNTEAFF
few TRBJ2-5 . TRBV7-9 TGTGCCAGCAGCCCTACCCGAGCAGGGTACCAAGAGACCCAGTACTTC CASSPTRAGYQETQYF
. TRBJ2-3 TRBD1 TRBV5-1 TGCGCCAGCAGGGGACAGGTCACAGATACGCAGTATTTT CASRGQVTDTQYF
few TRBJ2-4 TRBD2 TRBV4-1 TGCGCCAGCAGCCAAGAGGCCCCCCTAGCGGGAGCCAAAAACATTCAGTACTTC CASSQEAPLAGAKNIQYF
. TRBJ2-3 TRBD2 TRBV3-1 TGTGCCAGCTCTGGACTAGTCGCCGATACGCAGTATTTT CASSGLVADTQYF
. TRBJ2-2 . TRBV20-1 TGCAGTGCTAGACGACACGACTTATCGAACACCGGGGAGCTGTTTTTT CSARRHDLSNTGELFF
. TRBJ1-1 . TRBV5-6 TGTGCCAGCAGCTTGAGGCAGGGTGTTATGAACACTGAAGCTTTCTTT CASSLRQGVMNTEAFF
few TRBJ2-3 TRBD1 TRBV28 TGTGCCAGCAGTTTACGTACCTTTCCGGGACAGTCCACAGATACGCAGTATTTT CASSLRTFPGQSTDTQYF
once TRBJ2-7 . TRBV6-5 TGTGCCAGCAGTCGCAACTTCCAGGGAGACGAGCAGTACTTC CASSRNFQGDEQYF
. TRBJ1-6 . TRBV2 TGTGCCAGCAGCAGCCCAAATTCACCCCTCCACTTT CASSSPNSPLHF
. TRBJ1-6 . TRBV5-1 TGCGCCAGCAGCTTGAACAGAAAGACCATTCCCTATAATTCACCCCTCCACTTT CASSLNRKTIPYNSPLHF
few TRBJ1-4 . TRBV28 TGTGCCAGCAGTCCACATTCCTTTGGAGAAGCAACTAATGAAAAACTGTTTTTT CASSPHSFGEATNEKLFF
. TRBJ2-1 TRBD2 TRBV5-1 TGCGCCAGCACCCTAGCGGGAGGGGGAAGGAATGAGCAGTTCTTC CASTLAGGGRNEQFF
. TRBJ2-5 TRBD2 TRBV6-6 TGTGCCAGCAGTCGAGCGGGAGTTGCTGAAGAGACCCAGTACTTC CASSRAGVAEETQYF
. TRBJ1-4 . TRBV12-3/TRBV12-4 TGTGCCAGCAGTTTGATTCTAGGGGTTGGTGAAAAACTGTTTTTT CASSLILGVGEKLFF
few TRBJ2-6 TRBD1 TRBV11-3 TGTGCCAGCAGCCGGAGAGGGGGCAATGGGGCCAACGTCCTGACTTTC CASSRRGGNGANVLTF
few TRBJ1-1 . TRBV5-6 TGTGCCAGCAGCTCAGGGATTACTGAAGCTTTCTTT CASSSGITEAFF
few TRBJ2-3 . TRBV20-1 TGCAGTGCTAGGCGCGGAGCAGATACGCAGTATTTT CSARRGADTQYF
few TRBJ1-6 . TRBV15 TGTGCCACCAGCAGAGCCCGGACGGCCTATAATTCACCCCTCCACTTT CATSRARTAYNSPLHF
. TRBJ2-1 . TRBV18 TGTGCCAGCTCACCACGCTCTCTCTCCTACAATGAGCAGTTCTTC CASSPRSLSYNEQFF
. TRBJ2-1 TRBD2 TRBV28 TGTGCCAGCAGTTTTAGTACTAGGACTAGCGGGCAACGGAGCTCCTACAATGAGCAGTTCTTC CASSFSTRTSGQRSSYNEQFF
. TRBJ2-1 TRBD2 TRBV10-2 TGCGCCAGCTACCGGGGCAAGCGGGGCAACAATGAGCAGTTCTTC CASYRGKRGNNEQFF
few TRBJ2-4 . TRBV30 TGTGCCTGGAGTGTAACCCCTCTCCCGGGACCTTTCGAGGGTGCCAAAAACATTCAGTACTTC CAWSVTPLPGPFEGAKNIQYF
. TRBJ2-7 . TRBV28 TGTGCCAGCAGCCCATGGCCCACGATTGCCTACGAGCAGTACTTC CASSPWPTIAYEQYF
. TRBJ2-5 TRBD2 TRBV10-3 TGTGCCATCAGTGGGTCTAGCGGGAGTAACCAAGAGACCCAGTACTTC CAISGSSGSNQETQYF
. TRBJ1-1 TRBD1 TRBV3-1 TGTGCCAGTCACAGGGGCACCGAAGCTTTCTTT CASHRGTEAFF
few TRBJ2-3 . TRBV20-1 TGCAGTGCTAGAGTGGGAATCGGCACAGATACGCAGTATTTT CSARVGIGTDTQYF
few TRBJ1-2 . TRBV19 TGTGCCAGTAGTAACGGGACGCCCTATGGCTACACCTTC CASSNGTPYGYTF
few TRBJ2-3 . TRBV28 TGTGCCAGCAGTTTAGGTGAGGGGCGGAGCACAGATACGCAGTATTTT CASSLGEGRSTDTQYF
. TRBJ1-5 . TRBV28 TGTGCCAGCAGTCCAAGCGAATTTCAGCCCCAGCATTTT CASSPSEFQPQHF
. TRBJ2-3 . TRBV10-3 TGTGCCATCGCCGGGACGGTGAGCACAGATACGCAGTATTTT CAIAGTVSTDTQYF
few TRBJ2-7 TRBD2 TRBV2 TGTGCCAGCAGTGACGATCGCCTAGCGGGACCCCACGAGCAGTACTTC CASSDDRLAGPHEQYF
few TRBJ1-2 . TRBV18 TGTGCCAGCTCACCATCCCAGGACTATGGCTACACCTTC CASSPSQDYGYTF
few TRBJ2-3 TRBD2 TRBV4-1 TGCGCCAGCAGCCGGCGGGAGGGCTATGGAGATACGCAGTATTTT CASSRREGYGDTQYF
. TRBJ2-3 TRBD2 TRBV28 TGTGCCAGCAGTTTATTCCCGACTAGCGGAAACACAGATACGCAGTATTTT CASSLFPTSGNTDTQYF
few TRBJ1-3 . TRBV19 TGTGCCGCCGGACAAGGCGTCTCTGGAAACACCATATATTTT CAAGQGVSGNTIYF
. TRBJ1-3 . TRBV6-1 TGTGCCAGCAGAGTGATGGACAGCTCTGGAAACACCATATATTTT CASRVMDSSGNTIYF
. TRBJ2-7 . TRBV12-3/TRBV12-4 TGTGCCAGCAGTCTAGCCGGGACTTCCTACGAGCAGTACTTC CASSLAGTSYEQYF
. TRBJ2-2 TRBD1 TRBV9 TGTGCCAGCAGCCTCGGACAGGGAGGCGGGGAGCTGTTTTTT CASSLGQGGGELFF
many TRBJ1-1 TRBD1 TRBV29-1 TGCAGCGTTGAGGGACAGCCGATGGAAGCTTTCTTT CSVEGQPMEAFF
. TRBJ1-5 TRBD1 TRBV3-1 TGTGCCAGCAGCCTCTCGGACAGGGGAGGCAATCAGCCCCAGCATTTT CASSLSDRGGNQPQHF
. TRBJ2-4 . TRBV12-3/TRBV12-4 TGTGCCAGCAGTTTAGGAAAGAGGGTTGGATCCCCACGAGAACTAGCCAAAAACATTCAGTACTTC CASSLGKRVGSPRELAKNIQYF
many TRBJ2-1 TRBD2 TRBV19 TGTGCCAGTAGTATAGACGCGAGAACTAGCGGGAGGCCGAGTCCTGGTGAGCAGTTCTTC CASSIDARTSGRPSPGEQFF
few TRBJ2-7 TRBD2 TRBV5-6 TGTGCCAGCAACCCTCGGGAGGCGCCTGCTTACGAGCAGTACTTC CASNPREAPAYEQYF
few TRBJ2-2 . TRBV25-1 TGTGCCAGCAGTGCTAGGGGGGGGGTCTCCGGGGAGCTGTTTTTT CASSARGGVSGELFF
few TRBJ1-1 . TRBV30 TGTGCCTGGAGTGTAGGATGGAGTCGGCGACCTTACACTGAAGCTTTCTTT CAWSVGWSRRPYTEAFF
. TRBJ2-3 TRBD1 TRBV24-1 TGTGCCACCGGCTGGACAGGCCGCACAGATACGCAGTATTTT CATGWTGRTDTQYF
few TRBJ2-4 TRBD2 TRBV28 TGTGCCAGCAGGCGGGAGAACGGGAACATTCAGTACTTC CASRRENGNIQYF
few TRBJ1-1 TRBD1 TRBV7-2 TGTGCCAGCAGCCCGGCCAACAGGGGTGAAGCTTTCTTT CASSPANRGEAFF
few TRBJ1-2 TRBD1 TRBV28 TGTGCCAGCATATCAGGGGGCCACTATGGCTACACCTTC CASISGGHYGYTF
. TRBJ1-5 . TRBV12-3/TRBV12-4 TGTGCCAGCAGTTTCTCAGGGGTTAATCAGCCCCAGCATTTT CASSFSGVNQPQHF
. TRBJ2-3 . TRBV7-2 TGTGCCAGCAGCGTCGCCCCCCTAGGACGGTTCCCGGGGTCCCGCGGCACAGATACGCAGTATTTT CASSVAPLGRFPGSRGTDTQYF
once TRBJ1-2 . TRBV2 TGTGCCAGCAGTGAAGTACGGGGCTCTACCGCTTCGGACACCTTC CASSEVRGSTASDTF
few TRBJ1-5 TRBD1 TRBV2 TGTGCCAGCCTTGGACAGGGAAACAATCAGCCCCAGCATTTT CASLGQGNNQPQHF
. TRBJ2-7 TRBD2 TRBV12-3/TRBV12-4 TGTGCCAGCAGGCGTAGCGGGAGCGGGGTTTACGAGCAGTACTTC CASRRSGSGVYEQYF
few TRBJ2-7 . TRBV27 TGTGCCAGCAGTTTATTGTCAGCCGCACCTAAAACCTACGAGCAGTACTTC CASSLLSAAPKTYEQYF
. TRBJ1-6 . TRBV30 TGTGCCTGGAGCCGATCCTATAATTCACCCCTCCACTTT CAWSRSYNSPLHF
few TRBJ2-2 TRBD1 TRBV30 TGTGCCTGGAGCGTTTCAATCCGGGACAGGGGTTCGAACACCGGGGAGCTGTTTTTT CAWSVSIRDRGSNTGELFF
few TRBJ1-5 . TRBV7-9 TGTGCCAGCAGCGGGGGCCCAGGGCAGCCCCAGCATTTT CASSGGPGQPQHF